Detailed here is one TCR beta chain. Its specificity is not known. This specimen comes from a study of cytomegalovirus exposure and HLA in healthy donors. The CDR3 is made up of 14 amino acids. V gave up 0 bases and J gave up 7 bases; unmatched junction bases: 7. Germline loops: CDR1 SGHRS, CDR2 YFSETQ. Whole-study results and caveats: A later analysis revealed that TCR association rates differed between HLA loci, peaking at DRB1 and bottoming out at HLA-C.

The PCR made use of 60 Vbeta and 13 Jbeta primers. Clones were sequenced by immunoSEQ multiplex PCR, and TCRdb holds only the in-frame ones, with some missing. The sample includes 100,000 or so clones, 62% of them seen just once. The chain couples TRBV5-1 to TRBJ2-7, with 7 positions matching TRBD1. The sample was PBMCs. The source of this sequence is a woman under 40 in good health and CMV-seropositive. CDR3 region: CASSLAGTVEEQYF. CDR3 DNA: TGCGCCAGCAGCTTGGCGGGGACAGTGGAAGAGCAGTACTTC.